This TCR beta chain was captured in a study of blood T cell repertoires in COVID-19. Across the whole study: The United States, Italy and Spain supplied acute and convalescent COVID-19 samples. The cDNA or gDNA used as material had been derived from T cells, B-cell-depleted T cells, or PBMCs.

The protocol was immunoSEQ multiplex PCR, while the TCRdb copy is restricted to in-frame clones and leaves out a portion. Of some 140,000 clones in the sample, about 89% were seen once. With 3 bases clipped from V and 1 base from J, the junction kept 7 bases outside the gene matches. This CDR3 has 16 amino acids. Per the germline V gene, CDR1 is ENHRY and CDR2 is SYGVKD. The clonotype comes from a man aged 45 to 65 with active or convalescent COVID-19. The chain uses TRBV10-3 and TRBJ2-7; 9 bases match TRBD1. Sequenced: peripheral blood. DNA for the CDR3: TGTGCCATCAGTGAAAAGGACAGGGGCCTTTCCTACGAGCAGTACTTC. Translating it yields CAISEKDRGLSYEQYF.